The entry below gives a single T cell receptor (beta chain) sequence along with its context. Its antigen remains unknown. Germline loops: CDR1 LGHNA, CDR2 YNFKEQ. The V end was cut by 5 bases, the J end by 1 base, with 15 bases between. CDR3 length: 16 amino acids. This specimen comes from a study of cytomegalovirus exposure and HLA in healthy donors. Study results and limitations: TCR association rates varied by HLA locus in a later analysis, with DRB1 highest and HLA-C lowest. Later analysis suggested links between common viral pathogens and several top significant clusters.

Primers for the PCR totalled 60 Vbeta and 13 Jbeta. Repertoires were generated with immunoSEQ multiplex PCR, while TCRdb's copy carries only in-frame clones and drops some. The sample consists of roughly 180,000 clones, around 74% of them appearing once. The clonotype was recovered from a female donor in good health and CMV-seronegative. Sequenced sample: PBMCs. This sequence joins TRBV4-2 and TRBJ2-1; D is possibly TRBD2 (6 bases). CDR3: CASSSHIGGSYNEQFF. CDR3 coding DNA: TGTGCCAGCAGCTCCCACATCGGGGGTTCCTACAATGAGCAGTTCTTC.